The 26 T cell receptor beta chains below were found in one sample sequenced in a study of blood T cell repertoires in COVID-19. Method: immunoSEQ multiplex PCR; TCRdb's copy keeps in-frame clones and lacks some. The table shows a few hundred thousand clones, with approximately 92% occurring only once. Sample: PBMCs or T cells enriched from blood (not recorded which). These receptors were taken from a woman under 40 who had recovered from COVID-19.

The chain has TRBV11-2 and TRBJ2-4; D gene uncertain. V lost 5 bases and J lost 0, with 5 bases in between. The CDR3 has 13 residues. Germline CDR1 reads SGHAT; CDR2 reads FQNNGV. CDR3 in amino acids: CASSRVAKNIQYF. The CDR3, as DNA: TGTGCCAGCAGCCGGGTAGCCAAAAACATTCAGTACTTC. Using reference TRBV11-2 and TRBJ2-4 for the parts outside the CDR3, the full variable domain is EAGVAQSPRYKIIEKRQSVAFWCNPISGHATLYWYQQILGQGPKLLIQFQNNGVVDDSQLPKDRFSAERLKGVDSTLKIQPAKLEDSAVYLCASSRVAKNIQYFGAGTRLSVL.

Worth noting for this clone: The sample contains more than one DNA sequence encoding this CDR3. CDR3 bases: TGCAGTGCTAGTTCGGGAGGAACATACAATGAGCAGTTCTTC. Its translation: CSASSGGTYNEQFF. The chain is built from TRBV20-1 and TRBJ2-1; 7 nucleotides line up with TRBD2. V lost 3 bases, J lost 4 bases, and 6 bases stayed unmatched. The germline V gene has CDR1 DFQATT and CDR2 SNEGSKA (reference sequence). The CDR3 has 14 amino acids.

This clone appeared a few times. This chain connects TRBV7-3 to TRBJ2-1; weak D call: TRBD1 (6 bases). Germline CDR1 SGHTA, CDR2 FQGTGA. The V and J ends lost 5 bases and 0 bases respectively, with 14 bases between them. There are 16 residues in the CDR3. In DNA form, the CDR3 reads TGTGCCAGCAGCCCAGGACAGAGCCTCTCCTACAATGAGCAGTTCTTC. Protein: CASSPGQSLSYNEQFF.

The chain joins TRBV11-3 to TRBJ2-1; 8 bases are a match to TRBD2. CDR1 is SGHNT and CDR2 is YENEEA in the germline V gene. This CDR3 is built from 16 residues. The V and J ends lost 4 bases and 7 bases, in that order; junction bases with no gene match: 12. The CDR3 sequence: CASSYRPGLGGNEQFF. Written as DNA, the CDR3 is TGTGCCAGCAGCTATCGACCGGGACTAGGGGGGAATGAGCAGTTCTTC.

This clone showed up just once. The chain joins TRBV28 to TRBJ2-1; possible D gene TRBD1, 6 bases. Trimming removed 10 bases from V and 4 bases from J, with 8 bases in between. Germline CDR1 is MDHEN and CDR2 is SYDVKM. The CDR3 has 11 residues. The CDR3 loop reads CATGQYNEQFF. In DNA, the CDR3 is TGTGCCACAGGACAGTACAATGAGCAGTTCTTC.

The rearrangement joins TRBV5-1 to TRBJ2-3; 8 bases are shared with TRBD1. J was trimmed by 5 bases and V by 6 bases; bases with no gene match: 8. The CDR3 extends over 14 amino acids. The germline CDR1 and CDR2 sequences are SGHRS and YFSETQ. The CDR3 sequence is CASTPDREGDTQYF. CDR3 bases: TGCGCCAGCACCCCGGACAGGGAAGGAGATACGCAGTATTTT.

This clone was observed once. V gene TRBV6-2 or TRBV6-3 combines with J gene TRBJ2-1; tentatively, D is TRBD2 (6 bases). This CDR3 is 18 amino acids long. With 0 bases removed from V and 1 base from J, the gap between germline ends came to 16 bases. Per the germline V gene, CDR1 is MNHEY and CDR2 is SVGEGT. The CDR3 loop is CASSYSLLRDLSYNEQFF. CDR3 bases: TGTGCCAGCAGTTACTCGCTCCTGCGGGACCTTTCCTACAATGAGCAGTTCTTC.

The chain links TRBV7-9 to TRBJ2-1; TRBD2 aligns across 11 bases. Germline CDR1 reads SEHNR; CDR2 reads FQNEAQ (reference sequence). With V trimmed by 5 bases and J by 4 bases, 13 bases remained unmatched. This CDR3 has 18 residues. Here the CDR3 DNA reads TGTGCCAGCAGCCAGTTGTATAGCGGGAGGGCCGCATACAATGAGCAGTTCTTC. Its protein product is CASSQLYSGRAAYNEQFF.

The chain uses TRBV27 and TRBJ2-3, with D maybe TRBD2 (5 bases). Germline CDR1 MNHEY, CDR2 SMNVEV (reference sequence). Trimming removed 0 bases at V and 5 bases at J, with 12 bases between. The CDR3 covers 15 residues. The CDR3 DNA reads TGTGCCAGCAGTTTATCTTCGGGGAAGCGAGATACGCAGTATTTT. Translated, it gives CASSLSSGKRDTQYF.

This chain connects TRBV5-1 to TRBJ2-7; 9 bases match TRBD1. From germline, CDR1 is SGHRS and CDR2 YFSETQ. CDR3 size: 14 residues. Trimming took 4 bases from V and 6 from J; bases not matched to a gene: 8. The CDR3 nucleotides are TGCGCCAGCAGCGCCGACAGGGGGATAGGCGAGCAGTACTTC. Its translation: CASSADRGIGEQYF.

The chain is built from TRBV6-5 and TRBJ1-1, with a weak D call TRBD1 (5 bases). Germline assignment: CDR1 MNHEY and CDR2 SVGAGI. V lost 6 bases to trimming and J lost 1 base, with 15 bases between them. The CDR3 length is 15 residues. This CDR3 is CASSRPGGGNTEAFF. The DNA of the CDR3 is TGTGCCAGCAGCCGACCTGGCGGGGGGAACACTGAAGCTTTCTTT.

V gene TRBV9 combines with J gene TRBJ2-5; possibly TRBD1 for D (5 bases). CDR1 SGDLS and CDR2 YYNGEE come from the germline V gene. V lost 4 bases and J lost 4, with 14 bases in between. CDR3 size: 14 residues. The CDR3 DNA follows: TGTGCCAGCAGCCCCACAAAGGGGCGAGAGACCCAGTACTTC. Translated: CASSPTKGRETQYF.

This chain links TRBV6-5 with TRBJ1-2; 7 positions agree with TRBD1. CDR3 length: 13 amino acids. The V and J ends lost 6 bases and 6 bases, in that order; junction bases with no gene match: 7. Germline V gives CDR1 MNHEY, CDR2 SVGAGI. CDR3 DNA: TGTGCCAGCAGAACGGGGACAGCCCATGGCTACACCTTC. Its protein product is CASRTGTAHGYTF.

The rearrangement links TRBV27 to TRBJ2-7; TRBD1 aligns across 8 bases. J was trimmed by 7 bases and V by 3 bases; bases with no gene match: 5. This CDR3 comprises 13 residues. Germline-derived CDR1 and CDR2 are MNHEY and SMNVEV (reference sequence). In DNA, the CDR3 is TGTGCCAGCAGTTTCCAGGGGGCGAGTGAGCAGTACTTC. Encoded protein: CASSFQGASEQYF.

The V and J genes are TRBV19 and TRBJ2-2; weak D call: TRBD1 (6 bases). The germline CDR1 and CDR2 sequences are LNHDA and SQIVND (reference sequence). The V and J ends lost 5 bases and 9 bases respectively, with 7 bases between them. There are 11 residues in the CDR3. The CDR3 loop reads CASSWDRELFF. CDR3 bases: TGTGCCAGTAGTTGGGACAGGGAGCTGTTTTTT.

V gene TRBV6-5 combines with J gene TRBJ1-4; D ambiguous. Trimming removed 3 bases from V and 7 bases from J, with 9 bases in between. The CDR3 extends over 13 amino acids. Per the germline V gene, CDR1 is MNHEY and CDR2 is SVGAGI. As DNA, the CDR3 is TGTGCCAGCAGTTATGCCGCGGGTGAAAAACTGTTTTTT. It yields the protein CASSYAAGEKLFF.

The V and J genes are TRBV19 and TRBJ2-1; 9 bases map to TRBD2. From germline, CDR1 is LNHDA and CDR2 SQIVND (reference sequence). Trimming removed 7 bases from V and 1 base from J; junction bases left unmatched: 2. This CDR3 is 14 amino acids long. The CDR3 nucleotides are TGTGCCAGTACTAGCGGGGAATCCTACAATGAGCAGTTCTTC. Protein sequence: CASTSGESYNEQFF.

CDR3 coding DNA: TGTGCCAGCAGCTTAGCTGGGACTAGCGGGGGCCGTGAGACCCAGTACTTC. Its translation is CASSLAGTSGGRETQYF. The chain employs TRBV7-9 and TRBJ2-5; 14 bases are shared with TRBD2. After removal of 0 bases from V and 5 bases from J, the junction contained 5 bases not matched to a gene. Germline V CDR1 and CDR2: SEHNR, FQNEAQ (reference sequence). This CDR3 region has 17 residues.

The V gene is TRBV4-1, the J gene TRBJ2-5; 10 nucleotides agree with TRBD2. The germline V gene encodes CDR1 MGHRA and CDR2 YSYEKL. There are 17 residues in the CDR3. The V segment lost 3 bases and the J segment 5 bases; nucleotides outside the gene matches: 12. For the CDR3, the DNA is TGCGCCAGCAGCCAGGGGGTGGTTAGCGGGGGGATTGAGACCCAGTACTTC. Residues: CASSQGVVSGGIETQYF.

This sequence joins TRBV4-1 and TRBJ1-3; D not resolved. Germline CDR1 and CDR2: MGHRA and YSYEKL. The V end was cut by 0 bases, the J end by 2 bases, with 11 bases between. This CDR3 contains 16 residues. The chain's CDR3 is CASSQESGHAGNTIYF. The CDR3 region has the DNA TGCGCCAGCAGCCAAGAATCTGGGCACGCTGGAAACACCATATATTTT.

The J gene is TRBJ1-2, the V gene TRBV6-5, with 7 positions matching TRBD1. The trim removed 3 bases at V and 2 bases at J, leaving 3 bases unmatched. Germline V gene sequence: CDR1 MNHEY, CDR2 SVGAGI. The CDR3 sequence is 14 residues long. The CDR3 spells CASSYHRGNYGYTF. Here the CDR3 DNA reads TGTGCCAGCAGTTATCACAGGGGAAACTATGGCTACACCTTC.

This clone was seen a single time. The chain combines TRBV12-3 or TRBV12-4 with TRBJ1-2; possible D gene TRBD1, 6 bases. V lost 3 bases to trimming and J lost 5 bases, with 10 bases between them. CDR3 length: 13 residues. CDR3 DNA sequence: TGTGCCAGCAGTTTTTGGGACACGTATGGCTACACCTTC. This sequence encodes CASSFWDTYGYTF.

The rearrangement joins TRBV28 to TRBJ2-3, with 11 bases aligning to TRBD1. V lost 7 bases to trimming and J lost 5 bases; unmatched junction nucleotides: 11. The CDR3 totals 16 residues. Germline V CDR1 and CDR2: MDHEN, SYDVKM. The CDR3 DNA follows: TGTGCCAGCACCCCAACCGGGACAGGGGGTATAGATACGCAGTATTTT. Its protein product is CASTPTGTGGIDTQYF.

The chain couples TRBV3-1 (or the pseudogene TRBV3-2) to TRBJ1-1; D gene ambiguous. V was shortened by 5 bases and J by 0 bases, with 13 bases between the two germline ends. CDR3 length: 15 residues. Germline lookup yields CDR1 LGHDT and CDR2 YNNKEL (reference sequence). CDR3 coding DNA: TGTGCCAGCAGCAGCATTCCTAACCTGAACACTGAAGCTTTCTTT. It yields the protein CASSSIPNLNTEAFF.

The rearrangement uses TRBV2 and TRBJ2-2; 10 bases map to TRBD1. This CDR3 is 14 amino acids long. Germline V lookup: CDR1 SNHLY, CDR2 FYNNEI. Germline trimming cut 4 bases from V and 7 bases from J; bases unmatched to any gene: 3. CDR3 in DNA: TGTGCCAGCAGTGCGGGACAGGGGAACGGGGAGCTGTTTTTT. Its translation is CASSAGQGNGELFF. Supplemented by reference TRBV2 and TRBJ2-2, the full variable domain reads EPEVTQTPSHQVTQMGQEVILRCVPISNHLYFYWYRQILGQKVEFLVSFYNNEISEKSEIFDDQFSVERPDGSNFTLKIRSTKLEDSAMYFCASSAGQGNGELFFGEGSRLTVL.

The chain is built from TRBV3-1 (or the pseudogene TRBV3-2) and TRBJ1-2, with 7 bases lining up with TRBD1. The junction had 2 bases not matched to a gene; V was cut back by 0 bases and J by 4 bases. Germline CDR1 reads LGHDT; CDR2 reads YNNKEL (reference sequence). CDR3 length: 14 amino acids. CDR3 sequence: CASSQDRDSYGYTF. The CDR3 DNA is TGTGCCAGCAGCCAAGATCGGGACAGCTATGGCTACACCTTC.